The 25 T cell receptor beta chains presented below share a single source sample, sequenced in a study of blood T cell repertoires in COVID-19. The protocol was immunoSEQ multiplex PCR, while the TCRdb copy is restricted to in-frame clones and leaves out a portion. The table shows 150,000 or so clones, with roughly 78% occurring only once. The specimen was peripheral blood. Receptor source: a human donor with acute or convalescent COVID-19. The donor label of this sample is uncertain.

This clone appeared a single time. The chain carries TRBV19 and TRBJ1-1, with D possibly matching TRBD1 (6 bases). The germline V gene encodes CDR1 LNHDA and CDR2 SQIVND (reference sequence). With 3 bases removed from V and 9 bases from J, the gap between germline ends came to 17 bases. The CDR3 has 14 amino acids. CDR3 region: CASSIGQGITKAFF. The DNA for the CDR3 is TGTGCCAGTAGTATCGGGCAGGGGATTACCAAAGCTTTCTTT.

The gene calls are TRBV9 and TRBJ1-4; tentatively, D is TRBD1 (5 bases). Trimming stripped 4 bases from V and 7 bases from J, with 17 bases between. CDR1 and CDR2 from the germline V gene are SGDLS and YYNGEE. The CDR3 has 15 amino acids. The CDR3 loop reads CASSLAGRRGEKLFF. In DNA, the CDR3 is TGTGCCAGCAGCCTGGCGGGACGGCGGGGTGAAAAACTGTTTTTT.

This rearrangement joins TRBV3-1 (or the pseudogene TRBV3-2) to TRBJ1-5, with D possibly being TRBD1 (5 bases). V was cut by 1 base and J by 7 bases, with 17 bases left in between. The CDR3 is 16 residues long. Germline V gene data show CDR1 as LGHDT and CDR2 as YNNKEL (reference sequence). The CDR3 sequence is CASSQGQQYRSQPQHF. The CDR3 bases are TGTGCCAGCAGCCAAGGACAGCAATACCGTTCGCAGCCCCAGCATTTT.

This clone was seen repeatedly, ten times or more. DNA of the CDR3: TGCGCCAGCAGCCGGTACACGAATAATCAGCCCCAGCATTTT. Amino acids: CASSRYTNNQPQHF. The V gene is TRBV4-1, the J gene TRBJ1-5; D remains unclear. The CDR3 is 14 amino acids. The V and J ends lost 4 bases and 4 bases respectively, with 11 bases between them. The germline CDR1 and CDR2 sequences are MGHRA and YSYEKL.

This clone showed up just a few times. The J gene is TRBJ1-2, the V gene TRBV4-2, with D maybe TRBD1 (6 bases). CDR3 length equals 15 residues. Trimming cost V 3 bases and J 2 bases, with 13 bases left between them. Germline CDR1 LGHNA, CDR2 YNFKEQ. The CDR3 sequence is CASSQGAGVNYGYTF. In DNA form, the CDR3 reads TGTGCCAGCAGCCAGGGGGCAGGGGTAAACTATGGCTACACCTTC.

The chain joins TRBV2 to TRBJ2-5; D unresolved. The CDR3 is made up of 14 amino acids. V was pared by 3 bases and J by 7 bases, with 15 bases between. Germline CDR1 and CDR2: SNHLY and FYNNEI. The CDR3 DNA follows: TGTGCCAGCAGTGAGAGGCCCACGTCCCGGACCCAGTACTTC. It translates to CASSERPTSRTQYF. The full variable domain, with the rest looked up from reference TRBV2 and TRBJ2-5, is EPEVTQTPSHQVTQMGQEVILRCVPISNHLYFYWYRQILGQKVEFLVSFYNNEISEKSEIFDDQFSVERPDGSNFTLKIRSTKLEDSAMYFCASSERPTSRTQYFGPGTRLLVL.

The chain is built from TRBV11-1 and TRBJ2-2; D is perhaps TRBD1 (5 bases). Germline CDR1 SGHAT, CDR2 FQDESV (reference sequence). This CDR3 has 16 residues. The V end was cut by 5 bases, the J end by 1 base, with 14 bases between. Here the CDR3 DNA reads TGTGCCAGCAGCCGCGGACAAACACAGAACACCGGGGAGCTGTTTTTT. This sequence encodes CASSRGQTQNTGELFF.

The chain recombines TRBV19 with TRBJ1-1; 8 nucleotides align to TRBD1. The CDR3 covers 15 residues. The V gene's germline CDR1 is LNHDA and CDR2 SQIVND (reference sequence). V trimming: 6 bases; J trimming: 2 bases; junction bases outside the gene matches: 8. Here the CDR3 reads CASSGQGLGNTEAFF. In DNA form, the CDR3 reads TGTGCCAGTAGCGGACAGGGATTGGGTAACACTGAAGCTTTCTTT.

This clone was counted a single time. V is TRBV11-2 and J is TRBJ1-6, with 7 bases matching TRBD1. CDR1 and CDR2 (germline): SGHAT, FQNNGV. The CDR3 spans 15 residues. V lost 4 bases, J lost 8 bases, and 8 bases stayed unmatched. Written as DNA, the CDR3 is TGTGCCAGCAGCTCCCGGGACAGCGCGTATTCACCCCTCCACTTT. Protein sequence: CASSSRDSAYSPLHF.

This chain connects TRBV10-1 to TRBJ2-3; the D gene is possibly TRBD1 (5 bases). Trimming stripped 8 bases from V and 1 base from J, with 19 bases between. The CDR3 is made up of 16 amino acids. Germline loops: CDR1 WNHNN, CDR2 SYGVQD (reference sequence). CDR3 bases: TGCGCCAGCTCTGATCTAGGGGTTAGGGGCACAGATACGCAGTATTTT. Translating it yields CASSDLGVRGTDTQYF.

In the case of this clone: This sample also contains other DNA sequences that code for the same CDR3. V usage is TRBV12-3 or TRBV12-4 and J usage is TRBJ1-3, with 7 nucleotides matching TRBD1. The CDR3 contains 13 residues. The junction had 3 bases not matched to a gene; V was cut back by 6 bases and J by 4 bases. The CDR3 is CASRATGGNTIYF. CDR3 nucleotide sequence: TGTGCCAGCAGAGCGACAGGGGGAAACACCATATATTTT.

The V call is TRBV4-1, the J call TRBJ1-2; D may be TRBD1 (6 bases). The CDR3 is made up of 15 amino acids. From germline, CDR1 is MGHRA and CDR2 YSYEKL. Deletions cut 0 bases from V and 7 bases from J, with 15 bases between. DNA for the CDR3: TGCGCCAGCAGCCAAGAACCAGGGGTGAATAGTGGCTACACCTTC. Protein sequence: CASSQEPGVNSGYTF.

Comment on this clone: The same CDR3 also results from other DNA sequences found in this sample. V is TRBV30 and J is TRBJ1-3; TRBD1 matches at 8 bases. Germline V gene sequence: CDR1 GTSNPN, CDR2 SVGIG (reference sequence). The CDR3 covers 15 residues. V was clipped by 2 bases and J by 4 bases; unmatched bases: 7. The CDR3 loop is CAWSSGQGAGNTIYF. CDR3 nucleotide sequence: TGTGCCTGGAGTTCAGGACAGGGCGCCGGAAACACCATATATTTT.

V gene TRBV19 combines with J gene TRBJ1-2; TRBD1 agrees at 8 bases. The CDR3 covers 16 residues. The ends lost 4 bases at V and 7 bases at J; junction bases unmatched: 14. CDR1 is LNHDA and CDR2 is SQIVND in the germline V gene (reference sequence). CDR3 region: CASSTRTGRSSFGYTF. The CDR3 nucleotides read TGTGCCAGTAGTACTCGGACAGGGCGATCATCATTTGGCTACACCTTC.

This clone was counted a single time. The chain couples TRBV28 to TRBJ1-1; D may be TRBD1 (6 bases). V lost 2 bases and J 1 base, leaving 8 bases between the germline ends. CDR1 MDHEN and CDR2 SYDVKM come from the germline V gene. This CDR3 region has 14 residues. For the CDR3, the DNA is TGTGCCAGCAGTTTAATAGGGGGGAACACTGAAGCTTTCTTT. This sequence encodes CASSLIGGNTEAFF. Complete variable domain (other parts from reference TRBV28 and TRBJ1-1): DVKVTQSSRYLVKRTGEKVFLECVQDMDHENMFWYRQDPGLGLRLIYFSYDVKMKEKGDIPEGYSVSREKKERFSLILESASTNQTSMYLCASSLIGGNTEAFFGQGTRLTVV.

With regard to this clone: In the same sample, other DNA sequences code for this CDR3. The CDR3 DNA follows: TGTGCCAGCAGCTTAGGGGGCAGGAACACTGAAGCTTTCTTT. Amino acids: CASSLGGRNTEAFF. This chain connects TRBV7-8 to TRBJ1-1; D perhaps matches TRBD1 (5 bases). Germline CDR1 SGHVS, CDR2 FQNEAQ. Deletions cut 1 base from V and 1 base from J, with 7 bases between. This CDR3 has 14 amino acids.

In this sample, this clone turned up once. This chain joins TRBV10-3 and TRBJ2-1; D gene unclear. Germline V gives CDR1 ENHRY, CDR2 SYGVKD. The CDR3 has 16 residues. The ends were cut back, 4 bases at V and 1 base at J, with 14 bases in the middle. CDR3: CAISVSPRVSYNEQFF. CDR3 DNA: TGTGCCATCAGTGTTTCCCCGAGAGTTTCCTACAATGAGCAGTTCTTC.

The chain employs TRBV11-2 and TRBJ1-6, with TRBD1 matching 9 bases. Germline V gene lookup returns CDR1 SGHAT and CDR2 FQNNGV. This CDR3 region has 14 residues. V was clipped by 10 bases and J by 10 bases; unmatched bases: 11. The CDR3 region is CATSGQGKGSPLHF. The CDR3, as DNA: TGTGCCACCTCAGGACAGGGGAAAGGATCACCCCTCCACTTT.

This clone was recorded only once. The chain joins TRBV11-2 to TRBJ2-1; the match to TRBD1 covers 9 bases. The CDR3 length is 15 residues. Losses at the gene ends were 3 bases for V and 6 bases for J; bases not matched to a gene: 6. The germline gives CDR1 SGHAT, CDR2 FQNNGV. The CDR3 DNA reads TGTGCCAGCAGCTTCGACAGGGGGGTACGCAATGAGCAGTTCTTC. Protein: CASSFDRGVRNEQFF.

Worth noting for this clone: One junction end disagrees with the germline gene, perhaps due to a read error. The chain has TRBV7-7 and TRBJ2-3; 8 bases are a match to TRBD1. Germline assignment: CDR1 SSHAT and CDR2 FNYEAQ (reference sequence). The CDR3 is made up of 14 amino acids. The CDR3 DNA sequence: TGTGCTAGCAGCCTTCGACAGGGGCCAGATACGCAGTATTTT. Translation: CASSLRQGPDTQYF.

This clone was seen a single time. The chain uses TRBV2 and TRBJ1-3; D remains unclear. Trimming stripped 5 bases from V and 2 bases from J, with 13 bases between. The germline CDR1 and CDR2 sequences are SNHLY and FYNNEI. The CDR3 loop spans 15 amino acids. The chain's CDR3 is CASSPFTTPGNTIYF. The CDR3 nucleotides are TGTGCCAGCAGTCCCTTTACTACGCCTGGAAACACCATATATTTT.

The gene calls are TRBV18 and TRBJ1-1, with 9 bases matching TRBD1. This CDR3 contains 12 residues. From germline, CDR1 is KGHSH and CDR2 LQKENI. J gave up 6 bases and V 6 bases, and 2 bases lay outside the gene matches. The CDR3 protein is CASSTGGPEAFF. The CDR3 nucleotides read TGTGCCAGCTCGACAGGGGGTCCTGAAGCTTTCTTT.

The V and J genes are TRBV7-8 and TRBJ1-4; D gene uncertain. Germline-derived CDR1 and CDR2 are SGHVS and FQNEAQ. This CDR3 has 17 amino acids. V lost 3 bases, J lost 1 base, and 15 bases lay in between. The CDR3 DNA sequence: TGTGCCAGCAGCTTTCGCCCTAACAGCCTAACTAATGAAAAACTGTTTTTT. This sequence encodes CASSFRPNSLTNEKLFF.

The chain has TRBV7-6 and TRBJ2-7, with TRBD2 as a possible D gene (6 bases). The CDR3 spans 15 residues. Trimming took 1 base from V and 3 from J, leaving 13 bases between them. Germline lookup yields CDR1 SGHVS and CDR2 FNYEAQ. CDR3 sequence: CASSLEAGSNYEQYF. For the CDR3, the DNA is TGTGCCAGCAGCTTAGAGGCGGGGTCCAACTACGAGCAGTACTTC. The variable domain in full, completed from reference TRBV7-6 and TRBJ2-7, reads GAGVSQSPRYKVTKRGQDVALRCDPISGHVSLYWYRQALGQGPEFLTYFNYEAQQDKSGLPNDRFSAERPEGSISTLTIQRTEQRDSAMYRCASSLEAGSNYEQYFGPGTRLTVT.

The CDR3 nucleotides read TGTGCCAGCAGTGAACGGGGACAGGGGAACTACACCTTC. It specifies CASSERGQGNYTF. The chain carries TRBV6-1 and TRBJ1-2; 10 nucleotides line up with TRBD1. The CDR3 has 13 amino acids. After removal of 2 bases from V and 10 bases from J, the junction contained 4 bases not matched to a gene. In germline, CDR1 is MNHNS, CDR2 SASEGT.